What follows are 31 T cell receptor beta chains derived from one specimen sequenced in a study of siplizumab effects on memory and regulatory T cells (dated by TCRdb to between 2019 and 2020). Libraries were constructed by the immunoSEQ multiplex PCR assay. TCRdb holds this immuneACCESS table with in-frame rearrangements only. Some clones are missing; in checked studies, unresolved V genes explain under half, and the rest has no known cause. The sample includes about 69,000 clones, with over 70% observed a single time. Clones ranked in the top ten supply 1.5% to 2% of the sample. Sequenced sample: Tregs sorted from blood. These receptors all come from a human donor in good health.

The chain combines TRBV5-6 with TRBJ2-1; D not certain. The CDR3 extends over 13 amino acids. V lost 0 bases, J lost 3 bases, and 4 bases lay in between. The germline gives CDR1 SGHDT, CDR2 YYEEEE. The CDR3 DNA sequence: TGTGCCAGCAGCTTGGACAGCTACAATGAGCAGTTCTTC. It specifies CASSLDSYNEQFF.

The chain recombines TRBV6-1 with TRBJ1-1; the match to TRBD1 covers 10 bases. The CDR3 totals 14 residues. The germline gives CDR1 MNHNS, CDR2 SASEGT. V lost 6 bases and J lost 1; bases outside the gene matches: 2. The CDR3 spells CASRGTGANTEAFF. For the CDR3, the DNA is TGTGCCAGCAGGGGGACAGGGGCGAACACTGAAGCTTTCTTT.

CDR3 bases: TGTGCCAGCAGCCCGCTTGGGGGGGCTGGCTACAATGAGCAGTTCTTC. Its protein is CASSPLGGAGYNEQFF. The genes are TRBV5-4 and TRBJ2-1, with TRBD2 as a possible D gene (7 bases). Trimming pared 4 bases from V and 3 bases from J, leaving 17 bases between. Germline CDR1 reads SGHNT; CDR2 reads YYREEE (reference sequence). The length of the CDR3 is 16 residues.

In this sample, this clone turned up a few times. Here the CDR3 reads CASSRGQANTEAFF. In DNA, the CDR3 is TGTGCCAGCAGCCGGGGACAAGCGAACACTGAAGCTTTCTTT. This chain joins TRBV7-2 and TRBJ1-1; TRBD1 might be the D (6 bases). This CDR3 is built from 14 residues. V was shortened by 5 bases and J by 1 base, with 11 bases between the two germline ends. Germline-derived CDR1 and CDR2 are SGHTA and FQGNSA.

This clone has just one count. CDR3 sequence reads: CASRPPGQGYTGELFF. The CDR3 bases are TGTGCCAGTAGGCCTCCGGGACAGGGTTACACCGGGGAGCTGTTTTTT. V is TRBV19 and J is TRBJ2-2; 9 nucleotides align to TRBD1. The CDR3 runs to 16 residues. With 6 bases clipped from V and 3 bases from J, the junction kept 8 bases outside the gene matches. Germline CDR1 LNHDA, CDR2 SQIVND (reference sequence).

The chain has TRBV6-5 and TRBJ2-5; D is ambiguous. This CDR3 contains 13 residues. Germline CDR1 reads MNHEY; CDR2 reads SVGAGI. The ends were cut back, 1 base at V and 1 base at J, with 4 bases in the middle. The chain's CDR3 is CASSYWGQETQYF. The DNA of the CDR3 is TGTGCCAGCAGTTACTGGGGCCAAGAGACCCAGTACTTC.

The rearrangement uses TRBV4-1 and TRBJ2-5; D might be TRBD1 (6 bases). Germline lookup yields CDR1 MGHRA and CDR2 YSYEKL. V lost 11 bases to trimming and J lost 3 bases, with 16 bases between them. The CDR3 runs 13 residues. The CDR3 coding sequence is TGCGCCTCACGAACAGGGTCGGAAGAGACCCAGTACTTC. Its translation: CASRTGSEETQYF.

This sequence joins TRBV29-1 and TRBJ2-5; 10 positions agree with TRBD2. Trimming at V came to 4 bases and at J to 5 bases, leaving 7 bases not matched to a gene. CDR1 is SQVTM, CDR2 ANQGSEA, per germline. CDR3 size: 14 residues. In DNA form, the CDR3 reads TGCAGCGTTGTGCTAGCGGGAGTGATGGAGACCCAGTACTTC. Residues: CSVVLAGVMETQYF. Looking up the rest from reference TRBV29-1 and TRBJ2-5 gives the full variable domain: SAVISQKPSRDICQRGTSLTIQCQVDSQVTMMFWYRQQPGQSLTLIATANQGSEATYESGFVIDKFPISRPNLTFSTLTVSNMSPEDSSIYLCSVVLAGVMETQYFGPGTRLLVL.

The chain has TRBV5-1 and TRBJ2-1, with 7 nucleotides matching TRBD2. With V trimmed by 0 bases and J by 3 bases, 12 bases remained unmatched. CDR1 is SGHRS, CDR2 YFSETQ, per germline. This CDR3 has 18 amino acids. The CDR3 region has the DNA TGCGCCAGCAGCTTGGGGTCAGCGGGAATTCCGTTCTACAATGAGCAGTTCTTC. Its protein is CASSLGSAGIPFYNEQFF.

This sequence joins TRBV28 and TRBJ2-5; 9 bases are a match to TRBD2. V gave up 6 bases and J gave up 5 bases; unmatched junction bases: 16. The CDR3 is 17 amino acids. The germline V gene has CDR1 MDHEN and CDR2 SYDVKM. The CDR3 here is CASRKEGGRGGRETQYF. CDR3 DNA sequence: TGTGCCAGCAGAAAGGAGGGCGGGAGGGGTGGCCGGGAGACCCAGTACTTC.

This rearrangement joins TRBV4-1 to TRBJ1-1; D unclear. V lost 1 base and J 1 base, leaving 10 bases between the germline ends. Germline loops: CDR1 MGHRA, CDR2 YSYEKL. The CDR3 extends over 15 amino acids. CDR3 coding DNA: TGCGCCAGCAGCCAAGTCGGAGGATCGAACACTGAAGCTTTCTTT. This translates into CASSQVGGSNTEAFF.

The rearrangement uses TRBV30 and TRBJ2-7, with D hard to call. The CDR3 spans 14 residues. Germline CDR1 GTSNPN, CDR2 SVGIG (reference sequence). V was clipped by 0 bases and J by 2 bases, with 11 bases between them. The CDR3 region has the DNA TGTGCCTGGAGTGTACGGCGGAGAGCCTACGAGCAGTACTTC. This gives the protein CAWSVRRRAYEQYF.

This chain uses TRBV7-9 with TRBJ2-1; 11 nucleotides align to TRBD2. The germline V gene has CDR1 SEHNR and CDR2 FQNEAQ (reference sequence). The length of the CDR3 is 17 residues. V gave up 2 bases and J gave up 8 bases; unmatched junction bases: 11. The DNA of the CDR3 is TGTGCCAGCAGCTTATCTTTAGCGGGAGGGCCGTGGGATGAGCAGTTCTTC. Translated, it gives CASSLSLAGGPWDEQFF.

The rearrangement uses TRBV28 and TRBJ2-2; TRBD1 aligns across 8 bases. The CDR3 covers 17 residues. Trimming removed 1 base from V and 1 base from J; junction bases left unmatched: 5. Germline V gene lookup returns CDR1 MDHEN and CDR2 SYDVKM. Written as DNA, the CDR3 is TGTGCCAGCAGTTTATTAGCCGGACAGGGGAACACCGGGGAGCTGTTTTTT. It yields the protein CASSLLAGQGNTGELFF.

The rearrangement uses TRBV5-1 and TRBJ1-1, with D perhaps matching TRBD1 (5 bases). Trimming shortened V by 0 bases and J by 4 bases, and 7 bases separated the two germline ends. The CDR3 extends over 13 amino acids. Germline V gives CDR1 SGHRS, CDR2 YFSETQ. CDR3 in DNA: TGCGCCAGCAGCTTGGGGGGGTTCACTGAAGCTTTCTTT. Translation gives CASSLGGFTEAFF. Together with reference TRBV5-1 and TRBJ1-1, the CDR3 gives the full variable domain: KAGVTQTPRYLIKTRGQQVTLSCSPISGHRSVSWYQQTPGQGLQFLFEYFSETQRNKGNFPGRFSGRQFSNSRSEMNVSTLELGDSALYLCASSLGGFTEAFFGQGTRLTVV.

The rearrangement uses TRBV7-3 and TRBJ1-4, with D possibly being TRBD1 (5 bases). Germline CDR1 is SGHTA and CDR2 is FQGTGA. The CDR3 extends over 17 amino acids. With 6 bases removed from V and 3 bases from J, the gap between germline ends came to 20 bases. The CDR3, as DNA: TGTGCCAGCAGTTCTCCGGGGCCCAACGTAGCTAATGAAAAACTGTTTTTT. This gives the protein CASSSPGPNVANEKLFF.

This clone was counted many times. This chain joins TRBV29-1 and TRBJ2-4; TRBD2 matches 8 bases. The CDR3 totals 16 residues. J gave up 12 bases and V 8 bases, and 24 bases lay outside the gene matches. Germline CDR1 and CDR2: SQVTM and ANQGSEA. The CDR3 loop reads CSTEGTREHSGRGQYF. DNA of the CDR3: TGCAGCACTGAGGGGACTAGGGAACATTCAGGGAGGGGTCAGTACTTC.

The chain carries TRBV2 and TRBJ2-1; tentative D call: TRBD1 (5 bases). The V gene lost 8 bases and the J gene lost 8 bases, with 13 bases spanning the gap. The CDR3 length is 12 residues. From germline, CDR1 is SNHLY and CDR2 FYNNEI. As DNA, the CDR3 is TGTGCCAGCGATAGGGGTAGAGATGAGCAGTTCTTC. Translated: CASDRGRDEQFF.

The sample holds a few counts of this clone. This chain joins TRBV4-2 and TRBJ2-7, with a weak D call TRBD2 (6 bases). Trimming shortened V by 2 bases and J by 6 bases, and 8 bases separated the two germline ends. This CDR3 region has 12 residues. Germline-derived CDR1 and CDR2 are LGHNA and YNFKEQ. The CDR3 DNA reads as TGTGCCAGCAGCCAAACGGGGGTCGAGCAGTACTTC. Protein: CASSQTGVEQYF.

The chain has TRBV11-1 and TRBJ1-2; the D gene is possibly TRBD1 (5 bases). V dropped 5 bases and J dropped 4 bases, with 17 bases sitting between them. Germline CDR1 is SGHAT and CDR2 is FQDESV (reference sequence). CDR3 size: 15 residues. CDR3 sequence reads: CASSPAGTASYGYTF. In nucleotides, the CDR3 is TGTGCCAGCAGCCCAGCAGGGACTGCCTCCTATGGCTACACCTTC.

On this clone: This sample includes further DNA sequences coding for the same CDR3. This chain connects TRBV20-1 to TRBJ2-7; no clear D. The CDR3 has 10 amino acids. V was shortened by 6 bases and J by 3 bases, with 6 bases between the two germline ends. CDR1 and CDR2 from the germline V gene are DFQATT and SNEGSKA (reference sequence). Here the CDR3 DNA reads TGCAGTGCCAAGGGCTACGAGCAGTACTTC. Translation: CSAKGYEQYF.

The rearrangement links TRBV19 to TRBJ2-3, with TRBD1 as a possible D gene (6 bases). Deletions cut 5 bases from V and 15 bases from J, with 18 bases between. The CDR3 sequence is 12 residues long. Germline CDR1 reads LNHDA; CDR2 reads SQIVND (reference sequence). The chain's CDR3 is CASSVSRDKEYF. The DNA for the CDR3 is TGTGCCAGTAGTGTATCTCGGGACAAGGAATATTTT.

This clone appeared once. Written as DNA, the CDR3 is TGTGCCTGGAGCGGGGATGAGGAGACCCAGTACTTC. This gives the protein CAWSGDEETQYF. This sequence joins TRBV30 and TRBJ2-5; a weak D match, TRBD2 (5 bases). The germline V gene has CDR1 GTSNPN and CDR2 SVGIG (reference sequence). V lost 3 bases to trimming and J lost 5 bases, with 10 bases between them. This CDR3 comprises 12 residues.

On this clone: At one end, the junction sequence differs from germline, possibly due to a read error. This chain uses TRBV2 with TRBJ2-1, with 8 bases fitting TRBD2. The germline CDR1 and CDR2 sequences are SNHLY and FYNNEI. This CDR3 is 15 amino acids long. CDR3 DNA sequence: TGTGTCAGCAGTCCTACTAGCGGAGGTTACAATGAGCAGTTCTTC. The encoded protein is CVSSPTSGGYNEQFF.

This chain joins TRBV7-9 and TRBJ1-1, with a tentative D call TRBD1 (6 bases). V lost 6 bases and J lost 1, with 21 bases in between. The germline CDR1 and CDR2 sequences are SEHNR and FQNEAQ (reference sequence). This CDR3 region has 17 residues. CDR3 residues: CASRSRPTGGRNTEAFF. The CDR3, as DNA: TGTGCCAGCAGATCCCGACCGACAGGAGGGAGGAACACTGAAGCTTTCTTT.

The CDR3 nucleotides read TGTGCCAGCTCACCAATGACAGGAGTTGACATTCAGTACTTC. Translating it yields CASSPMTGVDIQYF. V gene TRBV18 combines with J gene TRBJ2-4, with D possibly TRBD1 on 6 matching bases. V lost 2 bases and J lost 8, with 13 bases in between. The CDR3 extends over 14 amino acids. Germline V gives CDR1 KGHSH, CDR2 LQKENI.

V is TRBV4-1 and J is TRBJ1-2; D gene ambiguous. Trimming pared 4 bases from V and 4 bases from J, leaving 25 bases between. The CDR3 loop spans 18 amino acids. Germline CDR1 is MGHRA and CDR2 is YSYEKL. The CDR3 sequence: CASSPLMATTRNVYGYTF. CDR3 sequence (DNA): TGCGCCAGCAGCCCACTCATGGCCACCACTCGGAATGTCTATGGCTACACCTTC.

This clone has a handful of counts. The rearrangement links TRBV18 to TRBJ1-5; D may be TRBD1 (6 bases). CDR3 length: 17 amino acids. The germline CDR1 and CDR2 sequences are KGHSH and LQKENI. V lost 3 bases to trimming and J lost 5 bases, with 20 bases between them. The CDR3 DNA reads TGTGCCAGCTCACCTCAACTATTACAGGGCGTAGATCAGCCCCAGCATTTT. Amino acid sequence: CASSPQLLQGVDQPQHF.

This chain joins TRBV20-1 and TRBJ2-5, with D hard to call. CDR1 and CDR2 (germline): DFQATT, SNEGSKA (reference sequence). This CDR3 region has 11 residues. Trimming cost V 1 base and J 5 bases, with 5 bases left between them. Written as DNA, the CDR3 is TGCAGTGCTAGAGTCTGGGAGACCCAGTACTTC. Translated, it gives CSARVWETQYF.

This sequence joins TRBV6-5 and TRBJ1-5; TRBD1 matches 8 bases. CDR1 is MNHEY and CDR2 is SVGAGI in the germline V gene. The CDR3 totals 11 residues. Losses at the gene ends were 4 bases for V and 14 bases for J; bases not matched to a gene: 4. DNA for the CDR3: TGTGCCAGCAGTTCAGGGGGCTGGGAGCATTTT. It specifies CASSSGGWEHF.

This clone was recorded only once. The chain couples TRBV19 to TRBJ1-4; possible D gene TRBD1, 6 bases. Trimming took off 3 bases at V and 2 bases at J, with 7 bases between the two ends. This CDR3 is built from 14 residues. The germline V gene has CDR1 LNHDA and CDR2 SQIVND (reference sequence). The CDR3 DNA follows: TGTGCCAGTAGTATCGGACAGACTAATGAAAAACTGTTTTTT. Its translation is CASSIGQTNEKLFF.